These T cell receptor beta chains were read from a single sample in a study of cytomegalovirus exposure and HLA in healthy donors. Profiled with immunoSEQ multiplex PCR; TCRdb holds only in-frame clones, not every one. Of about 120,000 clones listed, 70% to 85% are singletons. Input material: PBMCs. These receptors all stem from a man aged 35-49 years in good health and CMV-seropositive. The CDR3 runs from the conserved cysteine through the conserved F or W. A D gene is named only where the DNA matches it firmly. Rows give clone size only sometimes, using once, few, many, or a class for an expanded clone.

cdr3_nt: TGCGCCAGCAGCTTGGCGGGGAACAATGAGCAGTTCTTC
cdr3_aa: CASSLAGNNEQFF
clone_size: -
v_call: TRBV5-1
j_call: TRBJ2-1
d_call: -

cdr3_nt: TGTGCCAGCAGCTCCGGGACAAACTCCTACGAGCAGTACTTC
cdr3_aa: CASSSGTNSYEQYF
clone_size: -
v_call: TRBV7-9
j_call: TRBJ2-7
d_call: -

cdr3_nt: TGCAGCGTACAAAACAGGGAGGGAAACACCATATATTTT
cdr3_aa: CSVQNREGNTIYF
clone_size: -
v_call: TRBV29-1
j_call: TRBJ1-3
d_call: -

cdr3_nt: TGCGCCAGCAGCCTGGGACTATCGGGCGGGGAGCTGTTTTTT
cdr3_aa: CASSLGLSGGELFF
clone_size: -
v_call: TRBV5-1
j_call: TRBJ2-2
d_call: TRBD2

cdr3_nt: TGTGCCAGCAGCCAACAGAGACGCTACGAGCAGTACTTC
cdr3_aa: CASSQQRRYEQYF
clone_size: -
v_call: TRBV6-5
j_call: TRBJ2-7
d_call: -

cdr3_nt: TGCAGCTGTTGGACAAAAAATTACGAGCAGTACTTC
cdr3_aa: CSCWTKNYEQYF
clone_size: -
v_call: TRBV29-1
j_call: TRBJ2-7
d_call: -

cdr3_nt: TGTGCCAGCAGCGGAGGCGGGGGCCGAAATAGTAACAAAAACAGTCAGTACTTC
cdr3_aa: CASSGGGGRNSNKNSQYF
clone_size: -
v_call: TRBV9
j_call: TRBJ2-4
d_call: -

cdr3_nt: TGTGCCAGCAGTTACATATCAACAATTAATTCACCCCTCCACTTT
cdr3_aa: CASSYISTINSPLHF
clone_size: -
v_call: TRBV6-6
j_call: TRBJ1-6
d_call: -

cdr3_nt: TGTGCCAGCTCACCCGACAGGCTGGCCACTGAAGCTTTCTTT
cdr3_aa: CASSPDRLATEAFF
clone_size: -
v_call: TRBV18
j_call: TRBJ1-1
d_call: -

cdr3_nt: TGTGCCAGTAGTGCCGGGACAAAAATCGTGCTCGCGAACACCGGGGAGCTGTTTTTT
cdr3_aa: CASSAGTKIVLANTGELFF
clone_size: -
v_call: TRBV19
j_call: TRBJ2-2
d_call: -

cdr3_nt: TGTGCCAGCAGCCAACTCGGGGGATCCTACAATGAGCAGTTCTTC
cdr3_aa: CASSQLGGSYNEQFF
clone_size: -
v_call: TRBV9
j_call: TRBJ2-1
d_call: -

cdr3_nt: TGTGCCAGCAGTTACATCCCAGGGGCGGCCGGGGAGCTGTTTTTT
cdr3_aa: CASSYIPGAAGELFF
clone_size: once
v_call: TRBV6-5
j_call: TRBJ2-2
d_call: -

cdr3_nt: TGCGCCAGCAGCCCCCGACAGGGATTCACAGATACGCAGTATTTT
cdr3_aa: CASSPRQGFTDTQYF
clone_size: -
v_call: TRBV4-3
j_call: TRBJ2-3
d_call: TRBD1

cdr3_nt: TGTGCCAGCAGCTTTGGACAGTTTAGCTACGAGCAGTACTTC
cdr3_aa: CASSFGQFSYEQYF
clone_size: -
v_call: TRBV7-2
j_call: TRBJ2-7
d_call: -

cdr3_nt: TGTGCCAGTAGGGGGGGACAGGGGATCGCCTACGAGCAGTACTTC
cdr3_aa: CASRGGQGIAYEQYF
clone_size: -
v_call: TRBV19
j_call: TRBJ2-7
d_call: TRBD1

cdr3_nt: TGTGCCACCTTTCCCGGGACAGCGAACACCGGGGAGCTGTTTTTT
cdr3_aa: CATFPGTANTGELFF
clone_size: -
v_call: TRBV7-9
j_call: TRBJ2-2
d_call: TRBD1

cdr3_nt: TGCGCCAGCAGCTATGGAAAGGCGATGGGAGTAGCCAAAAACAGTCAGTACTTC
cdr3_aa: CASSYGKAMGVAKNSQYF
clone_size: -
v_call: TRBV4-1
j_call: TRBJ2-4
d_call: -

cdr3_nt: TGTGCCAGCAGCTTAGTCGGGACAGGGGAATACGAGCAGTACTTC
cdr3_aa: CASSLVGTGEYEQYF
clone_size: -
v_call: TRBV7-2
j_call: TRBJ2-7
d_call: TRBD1

cdr3_nt: TGTGCCAGCAGCTTGTACAGGGGGAACACTGAAGCTTTCTTT
cdr3_aa: CASSLYRGNTEAFF
clone_size: -
v_call: TRBV6-5
j_call: TRBJ1-1
d_call: TRBD1

cdr3_nt: TGTGCCAGCAGCCCCAATCGGGTGTCGGAGACCCAGTACTTC
cdr3_aa: CASSPNRVSETQYF
clone_size: few
v_call: TRBV9
j_call: TRBJ2-5
d_call: -

cdr3_nt: TGTGCCAGCTCACCAGGACTCACAGATACGCAGTATTTT
cdr3_aa: CASSPGLTDTQYF
clone_size: -
v_call: TRBV18
j_call: TRBJ2-3
d_call: -

cdr3_nt: TGTGCCAGCAGTGACCAACGCCCATCCGACCGACAGGGCGGCAATCAGCCCCAGCATTTT
cdr3_aa: CASSDQRPSDRQGGNQPQHF
clone_size: -
v_call: TRBV6-4
j_call: TRBJ1-5
d_call: TRBD1

cdr3_nt: TGTGCCAGCAGATCGGGAACACTCTACGAGCAGTACTTC
cdr3_aa: CASRSGTLYEQYF
clone_size: once
v_call: TRBV2
j_call: TRBJ2-7
d_call: -

cdr3_nt: TGTGCCAGTAAGGAGGGAGGGGCGTCTTACGAGCAGTACTTC
cdr3_aa: CASKEGGASYEQYF
clone_size: few
v_call: TRBV19
j_call: TRBJ2-7
d_call: TRBD2

cdr3_nt: TGTGCCAGCAGCCAGATGGGCGGTAGCGGGGGGGCGGGTACGCAGTATTTT
cdr3_aa: CASSQMGGSGGAGTQYF
clone_size: -
v_call: TRBV7-2
j_call: TRBJ2-3
d_call: TRBD2

cdr3_nt: TGTGCCACCAGCAGCAGGGTAGACTACGAGCAGTACTTC
cdr3_aa: CATSSRVDYEQYF
clone_size: -
v_call: TRBV15
j_call: TRBJ2-7
d_call: -

cdr3_nt: TGTGCCAGCAGCTTAATCGGTACTGAAGCTTTCTTT
cdr3_aa: CASSLIGTEAFF
clone_size: once
v_call: TRBV7-9
j_call: TRBJ1-1
d_call: -

cdr3_nt: TGTGCCAGCAGTAGCCGGGACATCCCCTACGAGCAGTACTTC
cdr3_aa: CASSSRDIPYEQYF
clone_size: -
v_call: TRBV2
j_call: TRBJ2-7
d_call: -

cdr3_nt: TGTGCCAGCAGTGACAGGGGCAGGGGTATCACTGAAGCTTTCTTT
cdr3_aa: CASSDRGRGITEAFF
clone_size: -
v_call: TRBV28
j_call: TRBJ1-1
d_call: TRBD1

cdr3_nt: TGTGCCAGCACCGCAGGCGGGCTAGCCAAAAACATTCAGTACTTC
cdr3_aa: CASTAGGLAKNIQYF
clone_size: -
v_call: TRBV27
j_call: TRBJ2-4
d_call: -

cdr3_nt: TGCGCCAGCAGCTTCCGGGACAGGGTCTCTGGGGCCAACGTCCTGACTTTC
cdr3_aa: CASSFRDRVSGANVLTF
clone_size: -
v_call: TRBV5-1
j_call: TRBJ2-6
d_call: TRBD1

cdr3_nt: TGTGCCTGGAGTGCCTTAAGACTAGCGGGGGGCACAGATACGCAGTATTTT
cdr3_aa: CAWSALRLAGGTDTQYF
clone_size: -
v_call: TRBV30
j_call: TRBJ2-3
d_call: TRBD2

cdr3_nt: TGTGCCATCAGTGAGGACGGGAGCTCCTACAATGAGCAGTTCTTC
cdr3_aa: CAISEDGSSYNEQFF
clone_size: -
v_call: TRBV10-3
j_call: TRBJ2-1
d_call: -

cdr3_nt: TGCGCCAGCAGCTTAACAGCAACTAATGAAAAACTGTTTTTT
cdr3_aa: CASSLTATNEKLFF
clone_size: -
v_call: TRBV5-1
j_call: TRBJ1-4
d_call: -

cdr3_nt: TGTGCCAGCTTAGGACAGGGGGCGTTGGATGAGCAGTTCTTC
cdr3_aa: CASLGQGALDEQFF
clone_size: -
v_call: TRBV6-1
j_call: TRBJ2-1
d_call: TRBD1

cdr3_nt: TGTGCCAGCAGCTTAGAAGGGACTATCTCCTACGAGCAGCACTTC
cdr3_aa: CASSLEGTISYEQHF
clone_size: -
v_call: TRBV7-6
j_call: TRBJ2-7
d_call: TRBD2

cdr3_nt: TGCGCCAGCAGCTTGCCCGGAGATACGCAGTATTTT
cdr3_aa: CASSLPGDTQYF
clone_size: -
v_call: TRBV5-1
j_call: TRBJ2-3
d_call: -

cdr3_nt: TGTGCCAGCAGGCGATCACCTACCGGGGAGCTGTTTTTT
cdr3_aa: CASRRSPTGELFF
clone_size: -
v_call: TRBV7-2
j_call: TRBJ2-2
d_call: -

cdr3_nt: TGTGCCAGCAGTTTGGGTGGAGATATCGGTCAGCCCCAGCATTTT
cdr3_aa: CASSLGGDIGQPQHF
clone_size: -
v_call: TRBV28
j_call: TRBJ1-5
d_call: -

cdr3_nt: TGTGCCAGCAAGCTTAGACCCCCCAAAAACAGTCAGTACTTC
cdr3_aa: CASKLRPPKNSQYF
clone_size: -
v_call: TRBV11-3
j_call: TRBJ2-4
d_call: -

cdr3_nt: TGTGCCAGCAGCGGACAGGGTTACGAGCAGTACTTC
cdr3_aa: CASSGQGYEQYF
clone_size: many
v_call: TRBV7-9
j_call: TRBJ2-7
d_call: TRBD1